The 27 T cell receptor beta chains below all came from one sample that was sequenced in a study of blood T cell repertoires in COVID-19. TCRdb keeps only in-frame clones here, not all; method: immunoSEQ multiplex PCR. The sample consists of approximately 170,000 clones, roughly four fifths of them appearing once. The specimen sequenced was peripheral blood. These TCRs come from a woman of 80 years or more with acute or convalescent COVID-19.

This chain connects TRBV4-1 to TRBJ1-2; TRBD1 agrees at 7 bases. The CDR3 has 15 amino acids. The germline V gene has CDR1 MGHRA and CDR2 YSYEKL. Trimming cost V 2 bases and J 4 bases; bases outside gene matches: 7. CDR3 nucleotide sequence: TGCGCCAGCAGCCAACAAAGACAGGGTGGCTATGGCTACACCTTC. It codes for CASSQQRQGGYGYTF.

There are a few counts of this clone. J is TRBJ1-3 and V is TRBV10-3, with a weak D call TRBD1 (6 bases). The CDR3 contains 13 residues. From germline, CDR1 is ENHRY and CDR2 SYGVKD. V lost 10 bases to trimming and J lost 0 bases, with 10 bases between them. The CDR3 spells CATTDSSGNTIYF. The CDR3 DNA sequence: TGTGCCACCACGGACAGCTCTGGAAACACCATATATTTT.

The chain has TRBV4-2 and TRBJ1-2; no clear D gene. CDR1 and CDR2 (germline): LGHNA, YNFKEQ. V was trimmed by 0 bases and J by 5 bases, leaving 7 bases between them. This CDR3 comprises 13 residues. The CDR3 DNA is TGTGCCAGCAGCCAAGAGTCACAATATGGCTACACCTTC. It yields the protein CASSQESQYGYTF.

The chain uses TRBV19 and TRBJ2-5; tentative D call: TRBD2 (5 bases). V lost 5 bases and J 2 bases, leaving 15 bases between the germline ends. CDR1 and CDR2 from the germline V gene are LNHDA and SQIVND (reference sequence). The CDR3 contains 15 residues. CDR3 region: CASSSGKGGQETQYF. DNA of the CDR3: TGTGCCAGTAGTTCTGGAAAAGGCGGGCAAGAGACCCAGTACTTC.

This clone was seen more than once but under ten times. The chain couples TRBV29-1 to TRBJ2-1, with 9 bases identical to TRBD2. Trimming at V came to 6 bases and at J to 5 bases, leaving 5 bases not matched to a gene. The CDR3 contains 13 residues. Per the germline V gene, CDR1 is SQVTM and CDR2 is ANQGSEA. CDR3 bases: TGCAGCGTGGACGGACTAGCGAACAATGAGCAGTTCTTC. Protein: CSVDGLANNEQFF.

This clone has a single count. The chain has TRBV5-4 and TRBJ2-5; 14 nucleotides match TRBD2. The length of the CDR3 is 17 residues. Germline CDR1 SGHNT, CDR2 YYREEE (reference sequence). V lost 0 bases and J lost 2; bases outside the gene matches: 3. CDR3 amino acids: CASSLGTSGGLQETQYF. The CDR3 bases are TGTGCCAGCAGCTTGGGGACTAGCGGGGGGTTACAAGAGACCCAGTACTTC. Using reference TRBV5-4 and TRBJ2-5 for the parts outside the CDR3, the full variable domain is ETGVTQSPTHLIKTRGQQVTLRCSSQSGHNTVSWYQQALGQGPQFIFQYYREEENGRGNFPPRFSGLQFPNYSSELNVNALELDDSALYLCASSLGTSGGLQETQYFGPGTRLLVL.

The chain combines TRBV2 with TRBJ2-4; a weak D match, TRBD1 (6 bases). The CDR3 loop spans 14 amino acids. Trimming left V 3 bases short and J 6 bases short, with 12 bases between. The V gene's germline CDR1 is SNHLY and CDR2 FYNNEI. The CDR3 protein is CASSDPGARNIQYF. Written as DNA, the CDR3 is TGTGCCAGCAGTGACCCAGGGGCGAGAAACATTCAGTACTTC.

The chain carries TRBV9 and TRBJ2-5; possibly TRBD2 for D (5 bases). Per germline, CDR1 SGDLS and CDR2 YYNGEE. V shed 0 bases and J shed 4 bases, with 10 bases lying between them. This CDR3 has 14 amino acids. The CDR3 bases are TGTGCCAGCAGCGTAGCCGGGGTAGGAGAGACCCAGTACTTC. Translation: CASSVAGVGETQYF.

This clone was observed a handful of times. The rearrangement uses TRBV19 and TRBJ1-4; TRBD1 matches at 12 bases. The CDR3 runs to 16 residues. In germline, CDR1 is LNHDA, CDR2 SQIVND (reference sequence). With V trimmed by 5 bases and J by 10 bases, 11 bases remained unmatched. The CDR3: CASSAFGTGGFGKLFF. The CDR3 DNA sequence: TGTGCCAGTAGTGCGTTCGGGACAGGGGGCTTCGGAAAACTGTTTTTT.

V and J are TRBV9 and TRBJ2-7; 9 bases are a match to TRBD1. V lost 0 bases and J lost 3; bases outside the gene matches: 7. The CDR3 has 16 amino acids. Germline V gene sequence: CDR1 SGDLS, CDR2 YYNGEE. This CDR3 is CASSVGAGQGNYEQYF. The CDR3 DNA reads TGTGCCAGCAGCGTAGGGGCTGGACAGGGGAACTACGAGCAGTACTTC.

The chain carries TRBV18 and TRBJ2-5, with D unclear. Per the germline V gene, CDR1 is KGHSH and CDR2 is LQKENI. CDR3 length: 11 amino acids. Trimming shortened V by 2 bases and J by 6 bases, and 4 bases separated the two germline ends. CDR3 region: CASSPGKTQYF. The CDR3 region has the DNA TGTGCCAGCTCACCAGGCAAGACCCAGTACTTC.

The chain uses TRBV2 and TRBJ2-1, with TRBD2 matching 9 bases. The germline V gene encodes CDR1 SNHLY and CDR2 FYNNEI. CDR3 size: 15 residues. V shed 7 bases and J 4 bases; nucleotides not matched to a gene: 8. The CDR3: CASTSGGTGYNEQFF. CDR3 DNA sequence: TGTGCCAGCACCAGCGGGGGGACCGGATACAATGAGCAGTTCTTC.

The chain has TRBV5-4 and TRBJ1-2, with TRBD1 matching 9 bases. V lost 0 bases, J lost 3 bases, and 3 bases stayed unmatched. Germline CDR1 reads SGHNT; CDR2 reads YYREEE (reference sequence). The CDR3 has 15 amino acids. The CDR3 is CASSLGTGDDYGYTF. The CDR3 nucleotides are TGTGCCAGCAGCTTGGGGACAGGGGACGACTATGGCTACACCTTC.

This chain links TRBV10-3 with TRBJ2-2; a weak D match, TRBD1 (5 bases). The germline gives CDR1 ENHRY, CDR2 SYGVKD. This CDR3 has 13 amino acids. The germline V and J ends were trimmed by 6 bases and 2 bases, with 7 bases remaining between them. The CDR3: CAISRANTGELFF. The CDR3 DNA sequence: TGTGCCATCAGCAGGGCCAACACCGGGGAGCTGTTTTTT.

The CDR3 DNA follows: TGTGCCAGCAGCAAAACGCGTAGCACTAGCGGGACCTGGAGCTCCTACAATGAGCAGTTCTTC. Amino acid sequence: CASSKTRSTSGTWSSYNEQFF. The chain combines TRBV21-1 with TRBJ2-1; the listed D gene, TRBD2, was not tested against the DNA. TRBV21-1 is deemed a pseudogene. This CDR3 is 21 amino acids long.

This clone was seen only a few times. The rearrangement joins TRBV30 to TRBJ1-6, with D tentatively TRBD1 (5 bases). The CDR3 has 14 residues. The germline CDR1 and CDR2 sequences are GTSNPN and SVGIG (reference sequence). The germline V and J ends were trimmed by 0 bases and 7 bases, with 10 bases remaining between them. CDR3: CAWSVSGGNSPLHF. CDR3 sequence (DNA): TGTGCCTGGAGTGTATCCGGGGGGAATTCACCCCTCCACTTT.

The rearrangement joins TRBV4-1 to TRBJ2-1; D is possibly TRBD2 (7 bases). Between the trimmed V and J ends, which lost 5 bases and 2 bases, there was a span of 16 bases. Germline V lookup: CDR1 MGHRA, CDR2 YSYEKL. The CDR3 is 16 amino acids. This chain's CDR3 is CASSSTAGAAYNEQFF. The DNA of the CDR3 is TGCGCCAGCAGCTCAACCGCGGGGGCCGCCTACAATGAGCAGTTCTTC.

This rearrangement joins TRBV7-2 to TRBJ2-7; TRBD2 aligns across 10 bases. This CDR3 has 16 amino acids. Germline CDR1 SGHTA, CDR2 FQGNSA. Unmatched junction bases numbered 11, after V lost 4 bases and J lost 5 bases. The CDR3 bases are TGTGCCAGCAGCTATGCTAGCGGGAGAAGTATCGACGAGCAGTACTTC. Its translation: CASSYASGRSIDEQYF.

This chain uses TRBV6-5 with TRBJ1-1; D gene uncertain. Trimming left V 6 bases short and J 4 bases short, with 15 bases between. CDR3 length: 14 residues. CDR1 MNHEY and CDR2 SVGAGI come from the germline V gene. The CDR3 sequence is CASRLDRGSTEAFF. The CDR3 DNA reads as TGTGCCAGCAGATTAGACCGCGGGTCCACTGAAGCTTTCTTT.

This clone was counted once. This chain connects TRBV18 to TRBJ2-7; 7 bases map to TRBD2. This CDR3 region has 15 residues. V lost 6 bases, J lost 0 bases, and 8 bases stayed unmatched. CDR1 and CDR2 from the germline V gene are KGHSH and LQKENI. CDR3 loop: CASSPLAASSYEQYF. CDR3 nucleotides: TGTGCCAGCTCTCCCCTAGCGGCGAGCTCCTACGAGCAGTACTTC.

The genes are TRBV20-1 and TRBJ2-7; D uncertain. The CDR3 totals 11 residues. CDR1 and CDR2 (germline): DFQATT, SNEGSKA (reference sequence). The ends were cut back, 6 bases at V and 5 bases at J, with 11 bases in the middle. CDR3 coding DNA: TGCAGTGCCTCGGCGGCCCACGAGCAGTACTTC. Protein product: CSASAAHEQYF.

On this clone: The same CDR3 also results from other DNA sequences found in this sample. The gene calls are TRBV11-2 and TRBJ1-3; 7 bases map to TRBD1. This CDR3 region has 13 residues. Germline CDR1 SGHAT, CDR2 FQNNGV. The trim removed 0 bases at V and 7 bases at J, leaving 0 bases unmatched. The CDR3 is CASSLDRGNTIYF. CDR3 nucleotide sequence: TGTGCCAGCAGCTTAGACAGGGGGAACACCATATATTTT.

A single count supports this clone. The chain recombines TRBV5-1 with TRBJ2-7, with D unresolved. CDR1 and CDR2 (germline): SGHRS, YFSETQ. The CDR3 spans 14 residues. Trimming shortened V by 1 base and J by 0 bases, and 8 bases separated the two germline ends. The CDR3 DNA sequence: TGCGCCAGCAGCTTGACCCACAGCTCCTACGAGCAGTACTTC. Its translation: CASSLTHSSYEQYF. Using reference TRBV5-1 and TRBJ2-7 for the parts outside the CDR3, the full variable domain is KAGVTQTPRYLIKTRGQQVTLSCSPISGHRSVSWYQQTPGQGLQFLFEYFSETQRNKGNFPGRFSGRQFSNSRSEMNVSTLELGDSALYLCASSLTHSSYEQYFGPGTRLTVT.

V is TRBV7-2 and J is TRBJ1-1; TRBD1 aligns across 7 bases. V dropped 0 bases and J dropped 11; count of bases not matched to a gene: 6. CDR1 and CDR2 from the germline V gene are SGHTA and FQGNSA. The CDR3 extends over 13 amino acids. CDR3: CASSLAGQGEAFF. As DNA, the CDR3 is TGTGCCAGCAGCTTAGCGGGGCAGGGGGAGGCTTTCTTT.

The chain couples TRBV7-3 to TRBJ1-6; 7 bases line up with TRBD1. V trimming: 1 base; J trimming: 7 bases; junction bases outside the gene matches: 4. This CDR3 spans 15 amino acids. CDR1 SGHTA and CDR2 FQGTGA come from the germline V gene. The CDR3: CASSLNGDRNSPLHF. The CDR3 DNA sequence: TGTGCCAGCAGCTTAAACGGGGACAGAAATTCACCCCTCCACTTT.

The V and J genes are TRBV5-1 and TRBJ2-5; maybe TRBD2 (6 bases). This CDR3 comprises 15 residues. Germline V gene data show CDR1 as SGHRS and CDR2 as YFSETQ. V lost 4 bases and J 2 bases, leaving 15 bases between the germline ends. The CDR3 region is CASSGTGTLQETQYF. CDR3 coding DNA: TGCGCCAGCAGCGGGACCGGGACTCTTCAAGAGACCCAGTACTTC. Looking up the rest from reference TRBV5-1 and TRBJ2-5 gives the full variable domain: KAGVTQTPRYLIKTRGQQVTLSCSPISGHRSVSWYQQTPGQGLQFLFEYFSETQRNKGNFPGRFSGRQFSNSRSEMNVSTLELGDSALYLCASSGTGTLQETQYFGPGTRLLVL.

This sequence joins TRBV7-8 and TRBJ2-7; TRBD1 is a possible D gene (5 bases). V lost 5 bases to trimming and J lost 2 bases, with 13 bases between them. CDR1 SGHVS and CDR2 FQNEAQ come from the germline V gene. The CDR3 is made up of 14 amino acids. The CDR3 bases are TGTGCCAGCAGCCCCCGCCGGACAACCTACGAGCAGTACTTC. This codes for CASSPRRTTYEQYF.